This T cell receptor beta chain was identified in a study of PD-L1 blockade in urothelial cancer. The CDR3 runs 14 residues. V lost 5 bases to trimming and J lost 8 bases; unmatched junction nucleotides: 9. Germline lookup yields CDR1 SNHLY and CDR2 FYNNEI. Specified time point: pretreatment peripheral blood. Assay used: immunoSEQ multiplex PCR; TCRdb lists only in-frame clones, some missing. The table includes fewer than 80,000 clones, 81% detected once. V gene TRBV2 combines with J gene TRBJ1-2, with 9 bases aligning to TRBD1. The sequences come from PBMCs, collected around atezolizumab (anti-PD-L1) treatment. This receptor was taken from a man aged 70-80 years with urothelial cancer. CDR3 coding DNA: TGTGCCAGCAGTCGGGACAGGGCCTCGGGCGGCTACACCTTC. Its protein product is CASSRDRASGGYTF.